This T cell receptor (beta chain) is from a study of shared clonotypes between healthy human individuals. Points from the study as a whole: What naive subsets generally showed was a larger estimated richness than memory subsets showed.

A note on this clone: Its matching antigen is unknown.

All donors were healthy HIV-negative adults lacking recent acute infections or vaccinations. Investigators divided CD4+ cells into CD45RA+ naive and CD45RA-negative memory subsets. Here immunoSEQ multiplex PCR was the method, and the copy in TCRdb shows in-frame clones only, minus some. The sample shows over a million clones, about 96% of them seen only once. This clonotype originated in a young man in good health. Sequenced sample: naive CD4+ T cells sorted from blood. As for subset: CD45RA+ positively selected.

CDR3 DNA: TGTGCCAGCAGGACCGGGACGGCGAACACTGAAGCTTTCTTT. Translating it yields CASRTGTANTEAFF. The V gene is TRBV2, the J gene TRBJ1-1, with D maybe TRBD1 (5 bases). Germline CDR1 is SNHLY and CDR2 is FYNNEI. Trimming left V 6 bases short and J 1 base short, with 12 bases between. The CDR3 has 14 amino acids.